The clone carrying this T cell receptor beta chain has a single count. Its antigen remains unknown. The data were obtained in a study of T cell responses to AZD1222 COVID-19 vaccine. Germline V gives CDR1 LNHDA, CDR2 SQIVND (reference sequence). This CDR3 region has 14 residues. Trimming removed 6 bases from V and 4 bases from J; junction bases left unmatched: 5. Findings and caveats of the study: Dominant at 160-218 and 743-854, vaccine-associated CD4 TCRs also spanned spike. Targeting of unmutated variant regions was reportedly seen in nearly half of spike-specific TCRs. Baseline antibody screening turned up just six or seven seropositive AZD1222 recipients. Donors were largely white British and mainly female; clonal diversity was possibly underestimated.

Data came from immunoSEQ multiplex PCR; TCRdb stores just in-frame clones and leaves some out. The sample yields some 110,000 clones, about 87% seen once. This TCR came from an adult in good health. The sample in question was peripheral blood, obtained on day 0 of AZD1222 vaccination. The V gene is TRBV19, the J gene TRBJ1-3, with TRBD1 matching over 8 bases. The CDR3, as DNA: TGTGCCAGTAGGGACAGGGACCGAGGAAACACCATATATTTT. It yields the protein CASRDRDRGNTIYF.